This T cell receptor (beta chain) was documented in a study of glioma-infiltrating T cells after dendritic cell vaccination. Noted time point: after dendritic cell vaccination, including at tumor progression/relapse. Fresh-frozen tumor tissue and more than two years of survival data were available for all. This CDR3 region has 13 residues. The V segment lost 4 bases and the J segment 5 bases; nucleotides outside the gene matches: 3. The germline gives CDR1 SGDLS, CDR2 YYNGEE. Sequenced by immunoSEQ multiplex PCR; TCRdb stores in-frame clones only, minus some. The table includes fewer than 75,000 clones, more than 75% detected once.

The V and J genes are TRBV9 and TRBJ2-1; 7 bases are a match to TRBD1. The sample here was blood, taken after dendritic cell vaccination. The TCR sequence derives from a human donor with glioblastoma. CDR3 loop: CASSSTGDNEQFF. The CDR3 DNA reads TGTGCCAGCAGCTCTACAGGGGACAATGAGCAGTTCTTC.